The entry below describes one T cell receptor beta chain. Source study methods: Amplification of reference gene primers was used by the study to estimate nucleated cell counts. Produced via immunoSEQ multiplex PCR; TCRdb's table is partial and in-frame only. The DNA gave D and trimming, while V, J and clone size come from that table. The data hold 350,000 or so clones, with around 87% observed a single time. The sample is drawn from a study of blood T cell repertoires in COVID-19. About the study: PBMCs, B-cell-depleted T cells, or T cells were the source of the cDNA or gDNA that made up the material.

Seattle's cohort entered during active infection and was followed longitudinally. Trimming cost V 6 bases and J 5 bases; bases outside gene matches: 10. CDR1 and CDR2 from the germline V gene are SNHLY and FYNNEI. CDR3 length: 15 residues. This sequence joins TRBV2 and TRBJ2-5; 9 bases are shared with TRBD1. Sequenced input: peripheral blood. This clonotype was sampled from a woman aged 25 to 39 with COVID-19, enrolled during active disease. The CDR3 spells CASSPNRGLEETQYF. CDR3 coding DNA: TGTGCCAGCAGCCCAAACAGGGGGCTAGAGGAGACCCAGTACTTC.